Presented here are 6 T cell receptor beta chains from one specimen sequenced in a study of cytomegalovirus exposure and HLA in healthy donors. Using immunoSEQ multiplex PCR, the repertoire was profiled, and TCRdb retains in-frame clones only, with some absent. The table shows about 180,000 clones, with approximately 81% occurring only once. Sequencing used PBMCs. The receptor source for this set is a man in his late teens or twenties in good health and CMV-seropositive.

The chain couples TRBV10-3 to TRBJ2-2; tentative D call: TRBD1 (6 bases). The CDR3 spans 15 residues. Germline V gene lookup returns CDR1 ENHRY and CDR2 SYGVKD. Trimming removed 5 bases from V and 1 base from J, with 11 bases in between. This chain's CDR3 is CAISKDRKNTGELFF. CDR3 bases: TGTGCCATCAGTAAGGACAGAAAGAACACCGGGGAGCTGTTTTTT.

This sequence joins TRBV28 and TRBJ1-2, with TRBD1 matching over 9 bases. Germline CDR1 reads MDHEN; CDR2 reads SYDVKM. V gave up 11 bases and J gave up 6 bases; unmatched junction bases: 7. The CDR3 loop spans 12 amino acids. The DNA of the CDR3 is TGTGCCGACCGGGACAGGGCAGATGGCTACACCTTC. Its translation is CADRDRADGYTF.

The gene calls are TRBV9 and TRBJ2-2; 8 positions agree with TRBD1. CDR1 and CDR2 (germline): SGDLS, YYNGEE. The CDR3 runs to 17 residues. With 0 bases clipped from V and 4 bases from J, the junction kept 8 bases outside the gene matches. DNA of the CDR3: TGTGCCAGCAGCGTAGCTGACAGGGGATTACGCACCGGGGAGCTGTTTTTT. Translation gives CASSVADRGLRTGELFF.

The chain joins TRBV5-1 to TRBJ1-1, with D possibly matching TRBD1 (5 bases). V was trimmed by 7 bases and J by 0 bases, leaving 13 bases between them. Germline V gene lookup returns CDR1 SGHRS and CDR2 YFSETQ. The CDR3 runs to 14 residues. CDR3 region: CASAATGVNTEAFF. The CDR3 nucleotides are TGCGCCAGCGCCGCCACAGGTGTGAACACTGAAGCTTTCTTT.

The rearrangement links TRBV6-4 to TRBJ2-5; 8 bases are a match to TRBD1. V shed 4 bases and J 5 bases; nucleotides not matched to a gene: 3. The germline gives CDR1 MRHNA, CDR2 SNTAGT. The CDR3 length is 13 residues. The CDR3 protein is CASSGTGQETQYF. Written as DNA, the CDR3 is TGTGCCAGCAGTGGGACAGGGCAGGAGACCCAGTACTTC.

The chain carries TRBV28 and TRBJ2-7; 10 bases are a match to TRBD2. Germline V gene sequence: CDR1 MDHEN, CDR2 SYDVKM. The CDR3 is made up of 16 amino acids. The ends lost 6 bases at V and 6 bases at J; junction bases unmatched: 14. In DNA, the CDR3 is TGTGCCAGCAGCTCAACTCTAGCGGGAGCGCCTCGCGAGCAGTACTTC. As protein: CASSSTLAGAPREQYF.